This is a list of T cell receptor beta chains from one sample in a study of T-cell reconstitution after alpha-beta-depleted transplantation in children. A single record per CDR3 protein comes from TCRdb applying MiXCR to the PCR reads. The sample holds around 410,000 distinct CDR3 sequences, roughly 10% seen once. The sequenced sample was PBMCs from the stem cell graft donor, obtained from the stem cell graft. The receptors derive from a human donor who donated a stem cell graft to a child with acute myeloid leukemia. Both conserved end residues are part of each CDR3. Each record gives: V gene, clone size, J gene, D gene, CDR3 DNA, CDR3 protein. D genes are given only for firm matches. The size of a clone is reported for some rows only, either as once, few or many, or as a class for expanded clones.

TRBV7-2	few	TRBJ2-7	-	TGTGCCAGCAGCTCTGGAAAAGGGTACGAGCAGTACTTC	CASSSGKGYEQYF
TRBV18	-	TRBJ1-6	-	TGTGCCAGCTCACCATCTTCGGGGGCGCATTCACCCCTCCACTTT	CASSPSSGAHSPLHF
TRBV5-5	many	TRBJ2-3	-	TGTGCCAGCAGCTCCCCTCTGGATACGCAGTATTTT	CASSSPLDTQYF
TRBV10-3	few	TRBJ2-1	TRBD2	TGTGCCATCGGGACTAGTTCTTACAATGAGCAGTTCTTC	CAIGTSSYNEQFF
TRBV5-5	-	TRBJ2-4	-	TGTGCCAGCAGAGAGGGTTCCAAAAACATTCAGTACTTC	CASREGSKNIQYF
TRBV29-1	many	TRBJ2-1	TRBD2	TGCAGCGTTGAAGGGGGTGAGTCAGCGGGAAACTCCTACAATGAGCAGTTCTTC	CSVEGGESAGNSYNEQFF
TRBV5-1	many	TRBJ1-1	-	TGCGCCAGCAGCTTGAACGGGAGAACTGAAGCTTTCTTT	CASSLNGRTEAFF
TRBV15	few	TRBJ1-6	-	TGTGCCACCAGCAGAGATCGGTCCTCACCCCTCCACTTT	CATSRDRSSPLHF
TRBV20-1	-	TRBJ2-1	TRBD2	TGCAGTGGGGCGGGAGGGCCGCCCTACAATGAGCAGTTCTTC	CSGAGGPPYNEQFF
TRBV20-1	many	TRBJ1-6	-	TGCAGTGCTAGAGATCCGGGGTCGGGTGCTAATTCACCCCTCCACTTT	CSARDPGSGANSPLHF
TRBV20-1	many	TRBJ2-5	-	TGCAGTGCCAACCCCACCCCGGGGCAACAAGAGACCCAGTACTTC	CSANPTPGQQETQYF
TRBV5-6	-	TRBJ1-4	TRBD1	TGTGCCAGCGGCCCCGGGACAGTTTCCGAAAAACTGTTTTTT	CASGPGTVSEKLFF
TRBV5-1	few	TRBJ1-2	-	TGCGCCAGCAGCTTGCGGACGGACTATGGCTACACCTTC	CASSLRTDYGYTF
TRBV5-8	few	TRBJ2-2	-	TGTGCCAGCAGCCCCGGAGGGGTTGATACCGGGGAGCTGTTTTTT	CASSPGGVDTGELFF
TRBV6-2/TRBV6-3	-	TRBJ2-1	TRBD2	TGTGCCAGCAACCCGGGACGGGAGGGGAATGAGCAGTTCTTC	CASNPGREGNEQFF
TRBV5-6	many	TRBJ2-2	TRBD1	TGTGCCAGCAGCTTGGAAGGGGGCCTCAACACCGGGGAGCTGTTTTTT	CASSLEGGLNTGELFF
TRBV6-2/TRBV6-3	-	TRBJ2-3	-	TGTGCCAGCAGAACGACTGCGGCCGATACGCAGTATTTT	CASRTTAADTQYF
TRBV12-3/TRBV12-4	-	TRBJ1-1	-	TGTGCCAGCAGTCCCCAGGTTTGGGGAACTGAAGCTTTCTTT	CASSPQVWGTEAFF
TRBV2	-	TRBJ2-5	-	TGTGCCAGCAGGGGGCCCATCCGGGCGGACATCCAAGAGACCCAGTACTTC	CASRGPIRADIQETQYF
TRBV27	few	TRBJ2-1	-	TGTGCCAGCAGCTCTGGAGGGTATTACAATGAGCAGTTCTTC	CASSSGGYYNEQFF
TRBV20-1	many	TRBJ1-3	TRBD1	TGCAGTGCTAGCCAGGGGGCGACTGGAAACACCATATATTTT	CSASQGATGNTIYF
TRBV10-3	few	TRBJ1-2	-	TGTGCCGCGCACGACGGGAACTATGGCTACACCTTC	CAAHDGNYGYTF
TRBV15	many	TRBJ1-4	TRBD1	TGTGCCACCAGCAGAGAACAAGGGGGCGGTGGTGAAAAACTGTTTTTT	CATSREQGGGGEKLFF